This TCR beta chain was sequenced for a study of cytomegalovirus exposure and HLA in healthy donors. Study results and limitations: The study recorded more than 150 TCR beta chains that were cytomegalovirus-associated.

Germline V gene sequence: CDR1 SGHTA, CDR2 FQGTGA. The CDR3 extends over 16 amino acids. The junction had 10 bases not matched to a gene; V was cut back by 3 bases and J by 6 bases. This PCR relied on a set of 60 Vbeta primers and 13 Jbeta primers. TCRdb's copy holds only in-frame clones and misses some; the assay was immunoSEQ multiplex PCR. The data hold some 140,000 clones, with approximately 80% observed a single time. This clone was counted between two and nine times. Its target is unknown. The chain has TRBV7-3 and TRBJ2-2; 7 bases fit TRBD1. The clonotype comes from a man aged 40-55 years in good health and CMV-seronegative. Material for sequencing was PBMCs. The CDR3, as DNA: TGTGCCAGCAGCTTGAACCCACAGGGGCGGGCCGGGGAGCTGTTTTTT. As protein: CASSLNPQGRAGELFF.